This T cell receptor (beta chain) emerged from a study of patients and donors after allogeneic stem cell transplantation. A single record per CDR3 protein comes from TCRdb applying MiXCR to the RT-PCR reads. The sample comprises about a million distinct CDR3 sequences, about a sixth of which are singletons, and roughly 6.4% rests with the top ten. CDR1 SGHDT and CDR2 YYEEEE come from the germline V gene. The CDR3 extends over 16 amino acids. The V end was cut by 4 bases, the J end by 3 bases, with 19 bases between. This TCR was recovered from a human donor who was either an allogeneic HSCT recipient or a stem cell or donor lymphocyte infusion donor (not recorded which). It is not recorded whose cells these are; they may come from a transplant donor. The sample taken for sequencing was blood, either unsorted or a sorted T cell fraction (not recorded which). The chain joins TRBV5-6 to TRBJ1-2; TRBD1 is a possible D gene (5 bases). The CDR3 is CASSGGWQGTYYGYTF. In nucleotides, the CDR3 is TGTGCCAGCAGCGGTGGGTGGCAAGGGACTTACTATGGCTACACCTTC. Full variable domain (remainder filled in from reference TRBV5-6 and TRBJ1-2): DAGVTQSPTHLIKTRGQQVTLRCSPKSGHDTVSWYQQALGQGPQFIFQYYEEEERQRGNFPDRFSGHQFPNYSSELNVNALLLGDSALYLCASSGGWQGTYYGYTFGSGTRLTVV.